Included here is one T cell receptor (beta chain) sequence, with context. What it binds is unknown. The sample is drawn from a study of Ad26.COV2.S vaccination and SARS-CoV-2 variants. The repertoire was sequenced with immunoSEQ multiplex PCR; TCRdb's copy has only in-frame clones and lacks some. The profile shows about 350,000 clones, about 90% of them singletons. Study-wide findings and caveats: Breadth and depth estimates from TCRs may understate total T cell responses. Post-vaccination spike-specific CD8+ and CD4+ T cell responses reportedly had substantial breadth. With respect to non-spike TCR breadth, vaccine and placebo recipients were similar. Vaccine recipients posted higher spike-specific TCR breadth than their placebo counterparts.

The germline gives CDR1 SGHRS, CDR2 YFSETQ. V shed 4 bases and J shed 0 bases, with 12 bases lying between them. The CDR3 length is 15 residues. The clonotype was recovered from a human donor who had recovered from COVID-19. Here the sequenced sample was peripheral blood, taken after recovery from COVID-19. The chain joins TRBV5-1 to TRBJ2-3; D could derive from TRBD1 or TRBD2 (5 bases each). DNA for the CDR3: TGCGCCAGCAGCCACAGGAGCGGTAGCACAGATACGCAGTATTTT. Protein sequence: CASSHRSGSTDTQYF.